This T cell receptor (beta chain) was profiled in a study of cytomegalovirus exposure and HLA in healthy donors. The wider study: Of the donors genotyped, some 400 in all, about 80% fell in the Caucasian-associated ancestry cluster. Findings and caveats of the study: As a later analysis revealed, most CMV-associated TCR beta chains appeared HLA-restricted.

For this clone: Its antigen is undetermined.

The PCR contained 60 Vbeta and 13 Jbeta primers. Assay used: immunoSEQ multiplex PCR; TCRdb lists only in-frame clones, some missing. Of approximately 110,000 clones listed, 70% to 80% are singletons. Germline trimming cut 6 bases from V and 6 bases from J; bases unmatched to any gene: 14. This CDR3 has 17 residues. Germline V gene lookup returns CDR1 SNHLY and CDR2 FYNNEI. This chain links TRBV2 with TRBJ2-1, with 10 bases identical to TRBD2. The sample taken for sequencing was PBMCs. The clonotype comes from a man aged 45 to 65 in good health and CMV-seropositive. CDR3 residues: CASRLNLAGLAPNEQFF. The CDR3 region has the DNA TGTGCCAGCAGATTGAATTTAGCGGGACTAGCGCCCAATGAGCAGTTCTTC.